Listed below are T cell receptor beta chains from one sample, sequenced in a study of blood T cell repertoires in COVID-19. TCRdb's copy holds only in-frame clones and misses some; the assay was immunoSEQ multiplex PCR. The sample carries roughly 150,000 clones, about 85% recorded once. What was sequenced was peripheral blood. Source of these receptors: a man of 80 years or more with COVID-19, enrolled during active disease. Each CDR3 is given with its conserved first and last residue. Fields, in order: clone size, D gene, J gene, V gene, CDR3 protein, CDR3 DNA. A D gene is named only where the DNA matches it firmly. A row's size may be missing; if present it is once, few, many or a size class.

. . TRBJ1-4 TRBV9 CASSLTGTNEKLFF TGTGCCAGCAGCCTCACGGGAACTAATGAAAAACTGTTTTTT
. . TRBJ2-2 TRBV6-5 CASRTGWNTGELFF TGTGCCAGCAGAACAGGGTGGAACACCGGGGAGCTGTTTTTT
. TRBD2 TRBJ2-1 TRBV11-3 CASSQTSGGNEQFF TGTGCCAGCAGCCAAACTAGCGGGGGCAATGAGCAGTTCTTC
. . TRBJ1-1 TRBV15 CATSRGQINTEAFF TGTGCCACCAGCAGAGGACAAATTAACACTGAAGCTTTCTTT
. TRBD1 TRBJ1-4 TRBV29-1 CSVEEHRGTNEKLFF TGCAGCGTTGAAGAACACAGGGGGACTAATGAAAAACTGTTTTTT
. . TRBJ2-1 TRBV7-2 CASSLSFYNEQFF TGTGCCAGCAGCTTGAGTTTTTACAATGAGCAGTTCTTC
. . TRBJ1-3 TRBV6-5 CASSYQRVPENTIYF TGTGCCAGCAGTTACCAGAGGGTGCCCGAAAACACCATATATTTT
. TRBD1 TRBJ1-2 TRBV6-1 CASSEHRGGYGYTF TGTGCCAGCAGTGAACACAGGGGAGGCTATGGCTACACCTTC
. . TRBJ1-1 TRBV10-2 CASGGTANTEAFF TGCGCCAGCGGGGGGACGGCGAACACTGAAGCTTTCTTT
. TRBD1 TRBJ1-1 TRBV5-1 CASSFQGADTEAFF TGCGCCAGCAGCTTCCAGGGGGCTGACACTGAAGCTTTCTTT
. . TRBJ2-3 TRBV4-2 CASSEERTRGADTQYF TGTGCCAGCAGCGAAGAAAGGACTAGGGGGGCAGATACGCAGTATTTT
. . TRBJ2-5 TRBV7-2 CASSLWGEETQYF TGTGCCAGCAGCTTATGGGGGGAGGAGACCCAGTACTTC
. . TRBJ1-2 TRBV19 CASKITPDTTNYGYTF TGTGCCAGTAAAATTACCCCTGACACAACGAACTATGGCTACACCTTC
once TRBD2 TRBJ2-7 TRBV6-5 CASSYSGTSGPYEQYF TGTGCCAGCAGTTACTCGGGGACTAGCGGCCCCTACGAGCAGTACTTC
. TRBD1 TRBJ1-4 TRBV15 CATSRVRGQGNEKLFF TGTGCCACCAGCAGGGTTAGGGGGCAGGGTAATGAAAAACTGTTTTTT
. TRBD1 TRBJ1-6 TRBV27 CASSARPGQGNSPLHF TGTGCCAGCAGTGCCCGCCCGGGACAGGGAAATTCACCCCTCCACTTT
. TRBD1 TRBJ2-3 TRBV24-1 CATGTDTDTQYF TGTGCCACCGGGACAGATACAGATACGCAGTATTTT
. . TRBJ1-5 TRBV4-1 CASSQGPNSNQPQHF TGCGCCAGCAGCCAAGGGCCAAATAGCAATCAGCCCCAGCATTTT
few . TRBJ1-5 TRBV19 CASKRSGSRNQPQHF TGTGCCAGTAAGCGGTCAGGCAGCCGCAATCAGCCCCAGCATTTT
. . TRBJ2-2 TRBV28 CASSSPGLTGELFF TGTGCCAGCAGTTCGCCGGGACTGACCGGGGAGCTGTTTTTT
. . TRBJ1-1 TRBV5-1 CASSLEGRTANTEAFF TGCGCCAGCAGCTTGGAAGGCAGGACAGCGAACACTGAAGCTTTCTTT
. TRBD1 TRBJ2-5 TRBV6-5 CASSYRGQARAGTQYF TGTGCCAGCAGTTACCGAGGACAGGCCCGAGCTGGGACCCAGTACTTC
once TRBD2 TRBJ2-7 TRBV5-1 CASSLTSGEAYEQYF TGCGCCAGCAGCTTGACTAGCGGGGAAGCCTACGAGCAGTACTTC
. . TRBJ1-2 TRBV28 CASSPAGPGVYGYTF TGTGCCAGCAGTCCGGCGGGTCCGGGCGTCTATGGCTACACCTTC
few TRBD2 TRBJ2-3 TRBV2 CASREGLETDTQYF TGTGCCAGCAGGGAGGGACTAGAAACAGATACGCAGTATTTT
once TRBD1 TRBJ1-2 TRBV3-1/TRBV3-2 CASSAGGYGYTF TGTGCCAGCAGTGCAGGGGGCTATGGCTACACCTTC
. . TRBJ1-5 TRBV7-2 CASSLKGAGQPQHF TGTGCCAGCAGCTTAAAGGGCGCGGGTCAGCCCCAGCATTTT
. . TRBJ1-4 TRBV5-1 CASSRTDRATNEKLFF TGCGCCAGCAGCCGTACGGACAGAGCAACTAATGAAAAACTGTTTTTT
. TRBD1 TRBJ1-2 TRBV6-5 CASSWTGGLYGYTF TGTGCCAGCAGTTGGACAGGGGGCCTCTATGGCTACACCTTC
once . TRBJ2-2 TRBV7-3 CASSSPNTGELFF TGTGCCAGCAGCTCCCCAAACACCGGGGAGCTGTTTTTT
few . TRBJ2-3 TRBV5-1 CASSWTVSTDTQYF TGCGCCAGCAGCTGGACAGTTAGCACAGATACGCAGTATTTT
. TRBD1 TRBJ2-3 TRBV7-9 CASSYRDSKSTDTQYF TGTGCCAGCAGTTATAGGGACAGTAAATCCACAGATACGCAGTATTTT
. TRBD1 TRBJ1-2 TRBV6-5 CVSGTGVNYGYTF TGTGTCAGCGGGACAGGGGTTAACTATGGCTACACCTTC